Described below is a single TCR beta chain sequence and its context. The data are from a study of blood T cells in healthy people across ages. The J segment lost 5 bases and the V segment lost 0 bases, leaving 6 bases of the junction unmatched. The length of the CDR3 is 16 residues. Germline-derived CDR1 and CDR2 are DFQATT and SNEGSKA (reference sequence). Then a second PCR, running about 6 to 11 cycles, was carried out with a sample-barcoded 5' primer and a J-beta primer mix. TCRdb re-derived calls from the 5' RACE reads in MiXCR, one entry per CDR3 protein. Here the sample spans 800,000 to 950,000 distinct CDR3 sequences, under 40% being singletons. Roughly 9.5 milliliters of peripheral blood were drawn from each donor into EDTA-treated tubes. The total RNA that was extracted per sample amounted to at least 6 micrograms.

The sequence was obtained from a man younger than 30 in good health. The chain has TRBV20-1 and TRBJ1-5; 11 bases are shared with TRBD1. Sequencing was performed on blood. DNA of the CDR3: TGCAGTGCTAGAGATTGGACAGGGGGCGAAGATCAGCCCCAGCATTTT. Translating it yields CSARDWTGGEDQPQHF.